Sequencing of this T cell receptor beta chain was carried out in a study of blood T cells in healthy people across ages. PCR was performed a second time for roughly 7 to 12 cycles using a sample-barcoded 5' primer and a J-beta primer mix. MiXCR, run by TCRdb on the 5' RACE reads, gives a single entry per CDR3 protein. The sample consists of about 900,000 distinct CDR3 sequences, 62% of them appearing once. Overall study findings and caveats: With age, beta diversity per million T cells declined roughly linearly, significantly by roughly 40.

The donors, aged roughly 6 to 95, were healthy Caucasians from Russia. About this clonotype: The antigen remains undetermined.

The CDR3 spans 15 residues. CDR1 is MNHEY, CDR2 SVGAGI, per germline. V was trimmed by 4 bases and J by 0 bases, leaving 13 bases between them. The V call is TRBV6-5, the J call TRBJ2-7; D might be TRBD1 (6 bases). Source material: blood. The source is a man aged 25 to 45 in good health. CDR3 sequence reads: CASSLMTGSSYEQYF. CDR3 DNA sequence: TGTGCCAGCAGTTTAATGACAGGAAGCTCCTACGAGCAGTACTTC.